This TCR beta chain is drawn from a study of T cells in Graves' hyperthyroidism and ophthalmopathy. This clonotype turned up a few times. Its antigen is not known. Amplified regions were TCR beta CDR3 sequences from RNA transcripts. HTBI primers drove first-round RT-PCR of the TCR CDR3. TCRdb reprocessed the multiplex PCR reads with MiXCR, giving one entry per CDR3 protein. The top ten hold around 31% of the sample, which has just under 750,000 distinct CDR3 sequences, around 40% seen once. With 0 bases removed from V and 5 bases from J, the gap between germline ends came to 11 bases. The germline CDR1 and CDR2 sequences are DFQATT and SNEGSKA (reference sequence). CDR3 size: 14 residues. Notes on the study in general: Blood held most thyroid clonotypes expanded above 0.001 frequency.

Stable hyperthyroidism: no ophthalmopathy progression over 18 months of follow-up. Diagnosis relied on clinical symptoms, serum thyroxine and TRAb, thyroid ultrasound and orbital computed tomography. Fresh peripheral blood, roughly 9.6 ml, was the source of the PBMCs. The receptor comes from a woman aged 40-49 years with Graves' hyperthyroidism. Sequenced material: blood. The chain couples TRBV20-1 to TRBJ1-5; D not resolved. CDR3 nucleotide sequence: TGCAGTGCTAGAGATCTCCTTCTTGATCAGCCCCAGCATTTT. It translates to CSARDLLLDQPQHF.